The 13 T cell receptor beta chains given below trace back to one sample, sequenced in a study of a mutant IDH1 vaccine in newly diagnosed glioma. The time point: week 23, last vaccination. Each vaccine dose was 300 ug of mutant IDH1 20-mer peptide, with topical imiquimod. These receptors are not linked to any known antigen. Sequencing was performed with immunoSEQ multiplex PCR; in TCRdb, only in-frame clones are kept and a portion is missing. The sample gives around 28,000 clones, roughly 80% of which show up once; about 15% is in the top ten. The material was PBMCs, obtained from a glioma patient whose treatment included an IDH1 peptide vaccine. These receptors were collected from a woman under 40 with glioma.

The CDR3 sequence is CASSRGTAPLTIYF. The DNA for the CDR3 is TGTGCCAGCAGCCGCGGGACAGCCCCGTTGACCATATATTTT. This chain uses TRBV6-1 with TRBJ1-3; 7 nucleotides match TRBD1. Per germline, CDR1 MNHNS and CDR2 SASEGT. The CDR3 runs to 14 residues. V shed 6 bases, J shed 10 bases, and the junction held 12 bases outside the gene matches.

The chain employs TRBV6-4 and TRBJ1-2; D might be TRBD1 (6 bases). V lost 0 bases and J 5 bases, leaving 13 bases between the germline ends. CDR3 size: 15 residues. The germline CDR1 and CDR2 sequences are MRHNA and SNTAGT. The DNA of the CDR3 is TGTGCCAGCAGTGACTCTGGGGGCGCGGGATATGGCTACACCTTC. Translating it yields CASSDSGGAGYGYTF.

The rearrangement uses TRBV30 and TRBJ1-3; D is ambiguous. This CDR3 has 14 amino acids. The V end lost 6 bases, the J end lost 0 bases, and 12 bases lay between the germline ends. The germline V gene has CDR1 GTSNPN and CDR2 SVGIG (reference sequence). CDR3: CACLSGNSGNTIYF. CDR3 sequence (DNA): TGTGCCTGTTTATCAGGAAACTCTGGAAACACCATATATTTT.

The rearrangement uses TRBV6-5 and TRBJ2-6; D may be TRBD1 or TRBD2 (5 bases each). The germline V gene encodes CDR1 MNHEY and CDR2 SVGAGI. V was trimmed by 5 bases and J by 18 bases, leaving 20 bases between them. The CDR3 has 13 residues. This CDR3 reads CASSQQVLGVWTF. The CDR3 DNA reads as TGTGCCAGCAGTCAACAGGTCCTGGGAGTATGGACTTTC.

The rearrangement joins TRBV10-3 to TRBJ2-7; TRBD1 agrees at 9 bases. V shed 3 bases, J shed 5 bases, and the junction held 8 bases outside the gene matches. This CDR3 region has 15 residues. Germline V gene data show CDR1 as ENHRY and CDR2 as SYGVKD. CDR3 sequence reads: CAISEVGQGHDEQYF. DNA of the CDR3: TGTGCCATCAGTGAAGTAGGACAGGGGCACGACGAGCAGTACTTC.

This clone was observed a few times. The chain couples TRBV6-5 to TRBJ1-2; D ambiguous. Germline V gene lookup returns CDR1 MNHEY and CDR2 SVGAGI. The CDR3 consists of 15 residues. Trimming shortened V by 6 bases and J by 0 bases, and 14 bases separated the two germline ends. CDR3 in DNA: TGTGCCAGCAGCCCCGCGGCAGGAGCTAACTATGGCTACACCTTC. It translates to CASSPAAGANYGYTF.

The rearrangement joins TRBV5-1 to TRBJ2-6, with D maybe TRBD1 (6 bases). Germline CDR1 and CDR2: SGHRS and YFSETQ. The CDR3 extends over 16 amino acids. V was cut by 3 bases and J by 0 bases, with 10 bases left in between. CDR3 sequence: CASSSTGNSGANVLTF. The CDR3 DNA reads TGCGCCAGCAGCTCCACAGGGAACTCTGGGGCCAACGTCCTGACTTTC.

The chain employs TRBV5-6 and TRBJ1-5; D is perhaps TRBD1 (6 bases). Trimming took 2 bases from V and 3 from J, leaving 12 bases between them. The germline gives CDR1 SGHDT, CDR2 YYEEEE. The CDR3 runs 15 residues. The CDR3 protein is CASSFQRGANQPQHF. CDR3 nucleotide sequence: TGTGCCAGCAGCTTCCAACGGGGGGCCAATCAGCCCCAGCATTTT.

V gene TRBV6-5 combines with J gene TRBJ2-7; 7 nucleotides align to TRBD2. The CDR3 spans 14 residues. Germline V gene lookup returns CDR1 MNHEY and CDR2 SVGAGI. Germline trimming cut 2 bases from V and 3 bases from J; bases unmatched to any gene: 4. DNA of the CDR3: TGTGCCAGCAGTTACGGCGGGGGTTTCTACGAGCAGTACTTC. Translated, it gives CASSYGGGFYEQYF.

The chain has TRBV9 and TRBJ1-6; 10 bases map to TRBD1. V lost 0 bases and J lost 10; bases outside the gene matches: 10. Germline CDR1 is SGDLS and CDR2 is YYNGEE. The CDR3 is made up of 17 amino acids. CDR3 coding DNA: TGTGCCAGCAGCGTAGGATCTGGGACAGGGGTAAGCTCACCCCTCCACTTT. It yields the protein CASSVGSGTGVSSPLHF.

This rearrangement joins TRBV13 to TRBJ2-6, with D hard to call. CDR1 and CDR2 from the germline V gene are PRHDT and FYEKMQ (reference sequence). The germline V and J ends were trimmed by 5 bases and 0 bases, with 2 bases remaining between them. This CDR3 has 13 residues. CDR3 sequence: CASSRSGANVLTF. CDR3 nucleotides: TGTGCCAGCAGCCGCTCTGGGGCCAACGTCCTGACTTTC.

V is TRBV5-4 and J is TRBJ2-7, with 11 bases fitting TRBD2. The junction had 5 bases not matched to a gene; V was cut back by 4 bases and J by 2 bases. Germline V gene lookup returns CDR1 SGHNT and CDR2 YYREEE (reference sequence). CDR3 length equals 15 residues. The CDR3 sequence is CASSQTSGGAYEQYF. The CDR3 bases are TGTGCCAGCAGCCAAACTAGCGGGGGTGCCTACGAGCAGTACTTC.

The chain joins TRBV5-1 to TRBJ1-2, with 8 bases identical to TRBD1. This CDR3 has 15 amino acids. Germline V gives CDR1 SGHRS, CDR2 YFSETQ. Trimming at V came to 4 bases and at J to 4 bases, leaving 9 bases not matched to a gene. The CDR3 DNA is TGCGCCAGCAGCACCTCAGGGGGCCTTCTCTATGGCTACACCTTC. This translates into CASSTSGGLLYGYTF.